The TCR beta chain under discussion was sequenced for a study of response to subunit inactivated influenza vaccine. Study results and limitations: A suggestion made by the authors is that each seasonal influenza vaccination recruits few new T cells.

Trimming cost V 5 bases and J 10 bases, with 18 bases left between them. Germline-derived CDR1 and CDR2 are GTSNPN and SVGIG (reference sequence). The CDR3 contains 13 residues. TCRdb reprocessed the RT-PCR reads via MiXCR and lists one record per CDR3 protein. The data show hundreds of thousands of distinct CDR3 sequences, with approximately 15% seen just once and around 7.3% held by the top ten. This clonotype was recorded a few times. Its antigen is unknown. This TCR was recovered from a man in his forties or fifties who received an inactivated influenza vaccine. V gene TRBV30 combines with J gene TRBJ2-1, with a possible D match to TRBD1 (5 bases). The sequencing here drew on PBMCs from blood, taken around 14 days before vaccination. The CDR3 sequence is CAWHPSGASEQFF. The CDR3 DNA reads as TGTGCCTGGCATCCGAGTGGGGCATCCGAGCAGTTCTTC.